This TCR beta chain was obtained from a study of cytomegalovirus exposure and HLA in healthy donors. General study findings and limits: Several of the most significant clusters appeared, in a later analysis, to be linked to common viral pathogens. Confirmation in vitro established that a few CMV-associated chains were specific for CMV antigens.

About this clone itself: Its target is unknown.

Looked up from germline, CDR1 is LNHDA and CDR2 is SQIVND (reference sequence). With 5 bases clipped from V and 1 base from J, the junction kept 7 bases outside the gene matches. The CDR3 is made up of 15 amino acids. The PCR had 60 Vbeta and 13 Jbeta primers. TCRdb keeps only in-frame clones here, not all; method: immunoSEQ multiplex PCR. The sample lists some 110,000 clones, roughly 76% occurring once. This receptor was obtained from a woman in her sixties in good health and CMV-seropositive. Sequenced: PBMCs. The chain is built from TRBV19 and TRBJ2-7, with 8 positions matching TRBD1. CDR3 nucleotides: TGTGCCAGTAGTTTCGGACAGGGTCGTTCCTACGAGCAGTACTTC. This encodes CASSFGQGRSYEQYF.